The clone carrying this T cell receptor beta chain was detected ten times or more. Researchers took RNA transcripts and amplified the TCR beta CDR3 regions from them. First-round RT-PCR with HTBI primers amplified the TCR CDR3 region. TCRdb analysed the multiplex PCR reads with MiXCR anew, one entry per CDR3 protein. The sample has 27,000 or so distinct CDR3 sequences, roughly 45% seen once. Germline-derived CDR1 and CDR2 are MNHEY and SMNVEV (reference sequence). Trimming shortened V by 0 bases and J by 8 bases, and 10 bases separated the two germline ends. This CDR3 is built from 13 residues. The data originate from a study of T cells in Graves' hyperthyroidism and ophthalmopathy.

The specimen sequenced was blood. This sequence was found in a woman between 25 and 40 years old with Graves' hyperthyroidism. This chain connects TRBV27 to TRBJ1-2; unclear D gene. DNA for the CDR3: TGTGCCAGCAGTTTATCGATGGCCTGGGGCTACACCTTC. It is translated as CASSLSMAWGYTF.